One and the same sample provided the 11 T cell receptor beta chains below, sequenced in a study of T-cell reconstitution after alpha-beta-depleted transplantation in children (dated by TCRdb to about 2016). The label giving this sample's treatment or condition can be read as: allogeneic hematopoietic cell transplantation with graft depleted of TCRalphabeta T cells and CD19 B cells. The library was obtained by PCR. The run used an Illumina HiSeq 2500. TCR library preparation used molecular barcoding, with unique molecular identifiers applied to normalize quantification of the TCRbeta repertoire. The public sequencing data were trimmed at Q25 with fastp and processed into clonotypes with MiXCR by TCRdb, which kept only in-frame beta chains. When rows share a CDR3 protein, they turn into one entry using the most common DNA and genes. Counted in this sample were about 980,000 distinct CDR3 sequences; around 30% of them appeared once. The top ten hold roughly 28% of the sample.

The sample here was PBMCs, mostly from graft donor cells, taken 360 days after TCRalphabeta/CD19-depleted stem cell transplant. Receptors were obtained from a boy under three years old who had a stem cell transplant for SCID, so the T cells may come from the graft donor.

This chain links TRBV12-3 or TRBV12-4 with TRBJ2-5; 8 nucleotides match TRBD1. The CDR3 length is 14 residues. The V and J ends lost 7 bases and 2 bases, in that order; junction bases with no gene match: 6. The CDR3 protein is CASTRDRKQETQYF. DNA of the CDR3: TGTGCCAGCACCCGGGACAGGAAACAAGAGACCCAGTACTTC.

The genes are TRBV12-3 or TRBV12-4 and TRBJ2-1; D is unresolved. Deletions cut 6 bases from V and 9 bases from J, with 21 bases between. The CDR3 contains 15 residues. CDR3 nucleotide sequence: TGTGCCAGCAGCAAAACCAAGCTTGGCGGCTCTGAGCAGTTCTTC. It codes for CASSKTKLGGSEQFF.

The rearrangement links TRBV28 to TRBJ2-3; 12 bases match TRBD2. The CDR3 consists of 16 residues. The germline V gene has CDR1 MDHEN and CDR2 SYDVKM. V was pared by 2 bases and J by 8 bases, with 8 bases of the junction left unmatched. Written as DNA, the CDR3 is TGTGCCAGCAGTTTAACGCTAGCGGGGGGGCCCGGTACGCAGTATTTT. Translated: CASSLTLAGGPGTQYF.

This clonotype was counted a single time. This chain uses TRBV20-1 with TRBJ1-2; 8 bases are a match to TRBD1. This CDR3 has 15 residues. CDR1 DFQATT and CDR2 SNEGSKA come from the germline V gene (reference sequence). Trimming cost V 1 base and J 4 bases; bases outside gene matches: 8. The CDR3 region has the DNA TGCAGTGCTAGAGCTGGACAGGGAAAGGTCTATGGCTACACCTTC. Translating it yields CSARAGQGKVYGYTF.

This clonotype has just a few counts. The chain carries TRBV27 and TRBJ2-7; the match to TRBD2 covers 8 bases. V lost 6 bases, J lost 4 bases, and 8 bases stayed unmatched. This CDR3 spans 14 amino acids. From germline, CDR1 is MNHEY and CDR2 SMNVEV (reference sequence). CDR3 loop: CASSRAGETYEQYF. The DNA for the CDR3 is TGTGCCAGCAGCAGAGCGGGGGAGACTTACGAGCAGTACTTC.

The chain has TRBV12-3 or TRBV12-4 and TRBJ2-7; 10 bases fit TRBD1. After removal of 4 bases from V and 4 bases from J, the junction contained 7 bases not matched to a gene. CDR3 length: 15 residues. Here the CDR3 reads CASSSGTGVRYEQYF. CDR3 in DNA: TGTGCCAGCAGTTCCGGGACAGGGGTTCGATACGAGCAGTACTTC.

V gene TRBV10-3 combines with J gene TRBJ2-7; tentatively, D is TRBD1 (7 bases). The V and J ends lost 0 bases and 4 bases respectively, with 19 bases between them. The germline CDR1 and CDR2 sequences are ENHRY and SYGVKD. This CDR3 comprises 17 residues. CDR3 DNA: TGTGCCATCAGTGAGTCGACTAGACAGGGTAGGGGTTACGAGCAGTACTTC. Its translation: CAISESTRQGRGYEQYF.

V gene TRBV4-2 combines with J gene TRBJ2-2; D not resolved. This CDR3 is built from 14 residues. V was cut by 4 bases and J by 3 bases, with 9 bases left in between. Germline V gene lookup returns CDR1 LGHNA and CDR2 YNFKEQ. DNA of the CDR3: TGTGCCAGCAGCCTAGAGACCCACACCGGGGAGCTGTTTTTT. Translating it yields CASSLETHTGELFF.

This chain connects TRBV5-1 to TRBJ1-1, with TRBD1 identical over 12 bases. The CDR3 loop spans 17 amino acids. Germline CDR1 reads SGHRS; CDR2 reads YFSETQ. V was clipped by 4 bases and J by 4 bases; unmatched bases: 11. CDR3 loop: CASSPGQGAGGGTEAFF. CDR3 DNA sequence: TGCGCCAGCAGCCCGGGACAGGGGGCAGGAGGTGGCACTGAAGCTTTCTTT.

This clonotype has just one count. This chain links TRBV2 with TRBJ2-7, with D tentatively TRBD1 or TRBD2 (6 bases each). Per germline, CDR1 SNHLY and CDR2 FYNNEI. This CDR3 has 12 amino acids. V lost 8 bases and J 0 bases, leaving 8 bases between the germline ends. Here the CDR3 DNA reads TGTGCCAGCGGGGGGCTCTCCTACGAGCAGTACTTC. It yields the protein CASGGLSYEQYF.

This clonotype appeared a few times. This rearrangement joins TRBV4-2 to TRBJ2-7; 10 bases agree with TRBD1. The CDR3 length is 18 residues. Looked up from germline, CDR1 is LGHNA and CDR2 is YNFKEQ. Trimming at V came to 0 bases and at J to 3 bases, leaving 11 bases not matched to a gene. This CDR3 is CASSQDGVGTGVIYEQYF. The CDR3 nucleotides are TGTGCCAGCAGCCAAGATGGGGTGGGGACAGGGGTAATCTACGAGCAGTACTTC.